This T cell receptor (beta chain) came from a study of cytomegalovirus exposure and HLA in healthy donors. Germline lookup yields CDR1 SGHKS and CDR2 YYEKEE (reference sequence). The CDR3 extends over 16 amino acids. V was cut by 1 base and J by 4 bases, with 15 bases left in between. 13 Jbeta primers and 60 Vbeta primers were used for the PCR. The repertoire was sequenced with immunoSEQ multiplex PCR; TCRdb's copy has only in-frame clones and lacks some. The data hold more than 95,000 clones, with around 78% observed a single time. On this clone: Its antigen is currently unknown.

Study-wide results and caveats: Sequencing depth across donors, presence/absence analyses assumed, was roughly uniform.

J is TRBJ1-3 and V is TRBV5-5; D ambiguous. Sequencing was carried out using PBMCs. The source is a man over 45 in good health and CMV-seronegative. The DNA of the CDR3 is TGTGCCAGCAGCTTGCTTCGAGGGAGGTCAGGAAACACCATATATTTT. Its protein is CASSLLRGRSGNTIYF.